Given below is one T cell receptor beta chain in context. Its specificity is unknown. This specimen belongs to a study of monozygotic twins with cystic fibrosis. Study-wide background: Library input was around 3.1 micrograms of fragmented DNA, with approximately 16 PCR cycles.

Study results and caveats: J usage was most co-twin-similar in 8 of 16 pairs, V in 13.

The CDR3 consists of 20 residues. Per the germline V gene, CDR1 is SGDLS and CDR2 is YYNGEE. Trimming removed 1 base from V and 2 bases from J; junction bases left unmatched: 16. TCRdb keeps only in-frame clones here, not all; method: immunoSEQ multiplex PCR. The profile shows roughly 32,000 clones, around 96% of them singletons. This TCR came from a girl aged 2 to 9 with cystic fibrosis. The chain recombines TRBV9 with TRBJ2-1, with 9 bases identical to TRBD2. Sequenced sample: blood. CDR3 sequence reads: CASSVYWPPSTSGPYNEQFF. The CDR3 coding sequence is TGTGCCAGCAGCGTATACTGGCCTCCCTCAACTAGCGGGCCCTACAATGAGCAGTTCTTC.